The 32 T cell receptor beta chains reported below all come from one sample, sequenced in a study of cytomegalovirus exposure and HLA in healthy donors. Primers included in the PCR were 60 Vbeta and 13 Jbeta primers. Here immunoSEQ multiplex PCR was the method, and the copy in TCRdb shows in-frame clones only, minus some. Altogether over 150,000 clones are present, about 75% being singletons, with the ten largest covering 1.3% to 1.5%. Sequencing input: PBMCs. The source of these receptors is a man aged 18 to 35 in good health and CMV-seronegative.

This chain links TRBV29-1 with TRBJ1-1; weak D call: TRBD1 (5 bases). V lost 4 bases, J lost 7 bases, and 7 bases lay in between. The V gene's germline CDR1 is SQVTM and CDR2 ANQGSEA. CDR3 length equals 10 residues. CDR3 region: CSVVRDEAFF. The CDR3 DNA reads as TGCAGCGTTGTCAGGGATGAAGCTTTCTTT.

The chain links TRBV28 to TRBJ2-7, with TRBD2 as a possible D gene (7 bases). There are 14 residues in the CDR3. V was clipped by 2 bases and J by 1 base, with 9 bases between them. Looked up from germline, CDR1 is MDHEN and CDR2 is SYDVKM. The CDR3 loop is CASSLGGASYEQYF. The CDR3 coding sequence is TGTGCCAGCAGTTTAGGGGGGGCTTCCTACGAGCAGTACTTC.

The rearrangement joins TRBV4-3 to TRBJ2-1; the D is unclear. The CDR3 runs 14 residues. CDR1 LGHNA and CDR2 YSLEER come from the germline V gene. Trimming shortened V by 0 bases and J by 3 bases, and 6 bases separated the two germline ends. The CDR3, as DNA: TGCGCCAGCAGCCAAGATTCGGGCTACAATGAGCAGTTCTTC. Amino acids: CASSQDSGYNEQFF.

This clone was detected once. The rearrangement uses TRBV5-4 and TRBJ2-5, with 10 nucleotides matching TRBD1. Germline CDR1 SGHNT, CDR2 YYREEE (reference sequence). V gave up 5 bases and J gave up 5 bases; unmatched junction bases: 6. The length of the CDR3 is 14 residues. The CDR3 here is CASRSRDRGETQYF. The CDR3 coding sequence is TGTGCCAGCAGGTCCCGGGACAGGGGCGAGACCCAGTACTTC.

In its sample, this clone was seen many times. The CDR3 loop reads CASSVGQGSYNEQFF. CDR3 coding DNA: TGTGCCAGCAGCGTAGGACAGGGCTCCTACAATGAGCAGTTCTTC. The J gene is TRBJ2-1, the V gene TRBV9, with 7 bases aligning to TRBD1. Trimming took 0 bases from V and 0 from J; bases not matched to a gene: 0. In germline, CDR1 is SGDLS, CDR2 YYNGEE. The CDR3 runs 15 residues.

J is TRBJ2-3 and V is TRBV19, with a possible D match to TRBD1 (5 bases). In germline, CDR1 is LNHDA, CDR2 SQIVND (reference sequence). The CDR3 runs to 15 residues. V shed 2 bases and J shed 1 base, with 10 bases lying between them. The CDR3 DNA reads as TGTGCCAGTAGTATAAGGGGCGAGGGCACAGATACGCAGTATTTT. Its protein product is CASSIRGEGTDTQYF.

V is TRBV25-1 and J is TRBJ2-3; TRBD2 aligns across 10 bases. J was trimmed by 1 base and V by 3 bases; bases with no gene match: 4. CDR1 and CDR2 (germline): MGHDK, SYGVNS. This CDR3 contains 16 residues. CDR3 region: CASSDHGLAGTDTQYF. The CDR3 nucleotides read TGTGCCAGCAGTGATCATGGACTAGCGGGCACAGATACGCAGTATTTT.

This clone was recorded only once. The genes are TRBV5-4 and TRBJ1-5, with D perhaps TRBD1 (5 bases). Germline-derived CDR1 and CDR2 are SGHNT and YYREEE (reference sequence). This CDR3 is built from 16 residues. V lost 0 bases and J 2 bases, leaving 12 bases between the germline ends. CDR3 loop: CASSLGWGGCNQPQHF. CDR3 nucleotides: TGTGCCAGCAGCTTGGGGTGGGGCGGCTGCAATCAGCCCCAGCATTTT.

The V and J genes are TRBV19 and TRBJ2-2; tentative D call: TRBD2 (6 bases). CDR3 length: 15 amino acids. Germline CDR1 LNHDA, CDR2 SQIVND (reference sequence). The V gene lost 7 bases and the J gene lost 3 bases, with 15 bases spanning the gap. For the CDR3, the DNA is TGTGCCAGTACCTGGGGGGAGTACGACACCGGGGAGCTGTTTTTT. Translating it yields CASTWGEYDTGELFF. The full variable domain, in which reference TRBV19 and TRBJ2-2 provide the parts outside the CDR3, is DGGITQSPKYLFRKEGQNVTLSCEQNLNHDAMYWYRQDPGQGLRLIYYSQIVNDFQKGDIAEGYSVSREKKESFPLTVTSAQKNPTAFYLCASTWGEYDTGELFFGEGSRLTVL.

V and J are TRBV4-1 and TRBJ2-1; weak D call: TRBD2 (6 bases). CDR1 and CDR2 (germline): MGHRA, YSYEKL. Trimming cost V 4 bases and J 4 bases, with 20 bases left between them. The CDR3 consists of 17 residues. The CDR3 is CASSPRTNRDFYNEQFF. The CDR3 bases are TGCGCCAGCAGCCCTCGAACGAACCGGGACTTTTACAATGAGCAGTTCTTC.

The CDR3 nucleotides are TGTGCCAGCAGCGTAGAGATGGGTAGCGGGAGTGGTGAGACCCAGTACTTC. Encoded protein: CASSVEMGSGSGETQYF. V is TRBV9 and J is TRBJ2-5; 9 nucleotides line up with TRBD2. Germline CDR1 is SGDLS and CDR2 is YYNGEE. This CDR3 contains 17 residues. Trimming at V came to 0 bases and at J to 5 bases, leaving 11 bases not matched to a gene.

The CDR3, as DNA: TGTGCCTGGAGCGGGGGGAGCTCCTATAATTCACCCCTCCACTTT. Translating it yields CAWSGGSSYNSPLHF. The chain couples TRBV30 to TRBJ1-6, with D perhaps matching TRBD1 (5 bases). The length of the CDR3 is 15 residues. Trimming removed 3 bases from V and 0 bases from J, with 9 bases in between. The germline CDR1 and CDR2 sequences are GTSNPN and SVGIG (reference sequence).

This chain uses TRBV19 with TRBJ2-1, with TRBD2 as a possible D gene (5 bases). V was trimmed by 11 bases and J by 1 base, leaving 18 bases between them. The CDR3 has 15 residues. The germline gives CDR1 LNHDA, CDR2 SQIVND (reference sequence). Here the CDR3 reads CASSGWAGSYNEQFF. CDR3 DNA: TGTGCCTCCTCGGGGTGGGCCGGGTCCTACAATGAGCAGTTCTTC.

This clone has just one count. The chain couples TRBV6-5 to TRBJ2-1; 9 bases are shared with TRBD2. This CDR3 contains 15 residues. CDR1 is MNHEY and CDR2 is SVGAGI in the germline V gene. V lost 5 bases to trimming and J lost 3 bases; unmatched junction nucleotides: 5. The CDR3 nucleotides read TGTGCCAGCAGTGCGAGAGCGGGAGGCTACAATGAGCAGTTCTTC. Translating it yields CASSARAGGYNEQFF.

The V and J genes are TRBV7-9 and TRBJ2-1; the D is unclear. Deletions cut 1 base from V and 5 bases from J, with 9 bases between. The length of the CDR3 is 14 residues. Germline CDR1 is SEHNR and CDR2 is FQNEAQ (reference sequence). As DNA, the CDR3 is TGTGCCAGCAGCTTAGACTCTCCCAACAATGAGCAGTTCTTC. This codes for CASSLDSPNNEQFF.

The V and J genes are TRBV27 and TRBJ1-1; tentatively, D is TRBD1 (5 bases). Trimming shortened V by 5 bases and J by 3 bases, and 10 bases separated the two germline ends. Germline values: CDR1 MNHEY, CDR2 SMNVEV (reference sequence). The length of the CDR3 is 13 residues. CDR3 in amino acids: CASSRTGDTEAFF. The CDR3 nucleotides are TGTGCCAGCAGTAGAACAGGCGACACTGAAGCTTTCTTT.

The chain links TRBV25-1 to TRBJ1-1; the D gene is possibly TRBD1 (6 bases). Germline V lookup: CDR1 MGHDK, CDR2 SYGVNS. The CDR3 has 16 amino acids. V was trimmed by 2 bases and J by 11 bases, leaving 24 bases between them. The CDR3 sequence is CASSEHRGAGSQLAFF. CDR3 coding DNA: TGTGCCAGCAGTGAACATCGGGGGGCAGGGTCTCAGTTGGCTTTCTTT.

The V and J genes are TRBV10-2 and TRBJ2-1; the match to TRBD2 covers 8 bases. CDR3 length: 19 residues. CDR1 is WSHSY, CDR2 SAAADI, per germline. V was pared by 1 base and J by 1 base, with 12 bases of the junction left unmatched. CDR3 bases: TGCGCCAGCAGTGAGTTAGAGTTGGTGGCGGGGGGATCCTACAATGAGCAGTTCTTC. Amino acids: CASSELELVAGGSYNEQFF.

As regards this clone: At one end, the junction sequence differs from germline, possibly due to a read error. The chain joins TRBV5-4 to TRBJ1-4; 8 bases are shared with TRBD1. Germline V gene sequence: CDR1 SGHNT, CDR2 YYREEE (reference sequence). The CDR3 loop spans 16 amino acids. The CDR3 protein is CASSQGSGQGSEKLFF. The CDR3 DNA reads TGCGCCAGCAGCCAAGGGTCCGGACAGGGAAGTGAAAAACTGTTTTTT.

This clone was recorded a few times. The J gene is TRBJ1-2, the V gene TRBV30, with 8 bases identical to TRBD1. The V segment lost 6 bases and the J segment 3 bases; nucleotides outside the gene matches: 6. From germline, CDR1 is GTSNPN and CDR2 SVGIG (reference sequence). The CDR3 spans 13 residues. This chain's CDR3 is CACGQGADYGYTF. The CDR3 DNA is TGTGCCTGTGGCCAGGGGGCGGACTATGGCTACACCTTC.

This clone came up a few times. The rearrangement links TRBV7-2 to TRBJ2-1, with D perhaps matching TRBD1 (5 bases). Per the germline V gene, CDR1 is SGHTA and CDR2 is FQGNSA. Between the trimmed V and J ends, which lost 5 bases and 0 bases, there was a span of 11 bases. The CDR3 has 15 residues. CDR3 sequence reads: CASSLGLVSYNEQFF. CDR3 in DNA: TGTGCCAGCAGCCTGGGGCTAGTCTCCTACAATGAGCAGTTCTTC.

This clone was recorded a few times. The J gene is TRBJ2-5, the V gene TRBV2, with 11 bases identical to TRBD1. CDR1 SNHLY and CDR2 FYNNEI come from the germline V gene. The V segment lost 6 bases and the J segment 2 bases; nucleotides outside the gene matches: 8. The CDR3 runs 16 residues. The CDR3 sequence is CASRPGQGARQETQYF. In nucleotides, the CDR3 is TGTGCCAGCAGACCCGGACAGGGGGCGAGGCAAGAGACCCAGTACTTC.

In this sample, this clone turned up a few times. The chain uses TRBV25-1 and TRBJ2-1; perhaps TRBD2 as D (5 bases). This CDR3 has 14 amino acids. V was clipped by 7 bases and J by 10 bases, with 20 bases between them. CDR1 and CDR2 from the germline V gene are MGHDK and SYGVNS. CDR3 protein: CASTDTGERREQFF. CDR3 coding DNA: TGTGCCAGCACCGACACCGGGGAGAGGCGGGAGCAGTTCTTC.

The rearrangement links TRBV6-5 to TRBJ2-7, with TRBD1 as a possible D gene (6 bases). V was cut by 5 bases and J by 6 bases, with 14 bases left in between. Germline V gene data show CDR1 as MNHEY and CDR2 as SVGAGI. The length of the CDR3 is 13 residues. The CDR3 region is CASSVGAEGEQYF. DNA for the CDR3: TGTGCCAGCAGTGTGGGGGCAGAAGGCGAGCAGTACTTC.

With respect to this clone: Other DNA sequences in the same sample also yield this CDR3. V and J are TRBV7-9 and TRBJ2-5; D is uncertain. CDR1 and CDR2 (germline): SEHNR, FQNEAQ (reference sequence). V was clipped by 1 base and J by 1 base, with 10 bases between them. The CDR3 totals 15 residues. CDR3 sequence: CASSLVPGGQETQYF. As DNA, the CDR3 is TGTGCCAGCAGCTTAGTTCCCGGCGGCCAAGAGACCCAGTACTTC.

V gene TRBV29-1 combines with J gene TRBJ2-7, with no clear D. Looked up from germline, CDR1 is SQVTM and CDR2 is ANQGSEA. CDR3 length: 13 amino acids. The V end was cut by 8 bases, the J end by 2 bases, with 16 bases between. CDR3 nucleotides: TGCAGCATCTCTAGACCGGAAGCCTACGAGCAGTACTTC. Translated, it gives CSISRPEAYEQYF.

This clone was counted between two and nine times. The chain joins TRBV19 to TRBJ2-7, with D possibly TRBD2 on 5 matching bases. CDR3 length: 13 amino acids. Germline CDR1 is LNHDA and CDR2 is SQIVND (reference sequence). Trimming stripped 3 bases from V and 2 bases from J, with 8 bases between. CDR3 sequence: CASSILGAYEQYF. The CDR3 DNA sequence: TGTGCCAGTAGTATTTTGGGAGCCTACGAGCAGTACTTC. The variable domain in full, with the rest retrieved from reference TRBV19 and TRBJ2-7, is DGGITQSPKYLFRKEGQNVTLSCEQNLNHDAMYWYRQDPGQGLRLIYYSQIVNDFQKGDIAEGYSVSREKKESFPLTVTSAQKNPTAFYLCASSILGAYEQYFGPGTRLTVT.

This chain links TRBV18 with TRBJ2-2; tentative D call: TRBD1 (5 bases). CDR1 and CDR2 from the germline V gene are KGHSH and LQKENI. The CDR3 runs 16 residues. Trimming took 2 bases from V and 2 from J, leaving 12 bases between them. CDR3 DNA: TGTGCCAGCTCACCAAAGGGGCCTTCTAACACCGGGGAGCTGTTTTTT. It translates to CASSPKGPSNTGELFF.

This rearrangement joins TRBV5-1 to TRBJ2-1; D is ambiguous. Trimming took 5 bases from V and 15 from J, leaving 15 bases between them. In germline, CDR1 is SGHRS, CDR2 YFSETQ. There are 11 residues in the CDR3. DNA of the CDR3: TGCGCCAGCAGAGCTACGGGTGTACCGTTCTTC. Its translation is CASRATGVPFF.

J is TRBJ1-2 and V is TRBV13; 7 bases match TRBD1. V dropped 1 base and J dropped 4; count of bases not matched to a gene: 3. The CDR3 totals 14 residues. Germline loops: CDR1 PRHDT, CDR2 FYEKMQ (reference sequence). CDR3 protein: CASSLVGTAYGYTF. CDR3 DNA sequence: TGTGCCAGCAGCTTAGTTGGGACAGCCTATGGCTACACCTTC. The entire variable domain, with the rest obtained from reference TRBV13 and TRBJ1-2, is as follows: AAGVIQSPRHLIKEKRETATLKCYPIPRHDTVYWYQQGPGQDPQFLISFYEKMQSDKGSIPDRFSAQQFSDYHSELNMSSLELGDSALYFCASSLVGTAYGYTFGSGTRLTVV.

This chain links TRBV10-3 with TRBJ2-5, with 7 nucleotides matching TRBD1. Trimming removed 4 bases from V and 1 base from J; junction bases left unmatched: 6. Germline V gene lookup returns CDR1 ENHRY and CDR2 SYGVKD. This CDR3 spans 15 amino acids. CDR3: CAISAQGQPQETQYF. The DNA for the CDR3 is TGTGCCATCAGTGCTCAGGGACAGCCCCAAGAGACCCAGTACTTC.

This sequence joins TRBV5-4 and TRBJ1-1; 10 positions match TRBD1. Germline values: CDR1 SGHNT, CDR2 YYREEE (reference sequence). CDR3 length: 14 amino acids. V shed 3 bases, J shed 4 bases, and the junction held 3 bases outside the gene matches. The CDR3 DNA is TGTGCCAGCAGCTCGGGACAGGGGACCACTGAAGCTTTCTTT. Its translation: CASSSGQGTTEAFF.